The sequence of this T cell receptor beta chain was determined in a study of beta chain features in type 1 diabetes. Study details: Cell yields, age and gender were similar between patients and healthy donors. Study results and caveats: Patients with type 1 diabetes carried fewer insertions and had more deletions at their VDJ junctions.

Expressed TCRB transcripts were sequenced because the isolated RNA had all been reverse transcribed beforehand. The protocol was immunoSEQ multiplex PCR, while the TCRdb copy is restricted to in-frame clones and leaves out a portion. The data hold 500,000 to 700,000 clones, with around 16% observed a single time. Germline CDR1 SGHRS, CDR2 YFSETQ. J was trimmed by 4 bases and V by 2 bases; bases with no gene match: 6. The CDR3 loop spans 14 amino acids. Sorting that relied on CD45RO/CCR7/CD25/CD127/CD95/CD27 yielded CD4+ naive, central memory, regulatory and stem cell-like memory cells. Sorting gave populations that all exceeded 98% purity. This clone has only a few counts. The antigen remains undetermined.

The clonotype was recovered from a man aged 18 to 29 in good health. V usage is TRBV5-1 and J usage is TRBJ2-7; 7 bases agree with TRBD1. The sequencing sample was made of naive CD4+ T cells from blood. The CDR3 spells CASSFEGAMYEQYF. CDR3 nucleotides: TGCGCCAGCAGCTTCGAGGGGGCCATGTACGAGCAGTACTTC.